Below, 22 T cell receptor beta chains from the same sample are listed, as sequenced in a study of blood T cell repertoires in COVID-19 (dated by TCRdb to 2018 to 2020). Libraries were prepared through the immunoSEQ multiplex PCR assay. The table was pulled from immuneACCESS by TCRdb, which kept in-frame rearrangements only. Such tables lose some clones; where checked, under half of the loss comes from unresolved V genes, and the rest has no known cause. The sample table records 500,000 to 600,000 clones; approximately 88% of these occur just once. Clones ranked in the top ten supply roughly 8% of the sample. Sequencing was carried out using peripheral blood. Receptor source: a woman aged 45-65 years with COVID-19, enrolled during active disease.

The chain combines TRBV5-8 with TRBJ1-6; tentative D call: TRBD1 (5 bases). The germline CDR1 and CDR2 sequences are SGHTS and YDEGEE. The V end lost 2 bases, the J end lost 9 bases, and 12 bases lay between the germline ends. The CDR3 is 14 amino acids. As DNA, the CDR3 is TGTGCCAGCAGCTTCTCAGGGTTGGGTTCACCCCTCCACTTT. Amino acid sequence: CASSFSGLGSPLHF.

The gene calls are TRBV18 and TRBJ2-1, with D tentatively TRBD2 (6 bases). Germline CDR1 is KGHSH and CDR2 is LQKENI. CDR3 size: 15 residues. Trimming removed 6 bases at V and 3 bases at J, with 15 bases between. The CDR3 DNA follows: TGTGCCAGCTCCCTTCGGGGGAATCTCTACAATGAGCAGTTCTTC. This encodes CASSLRGNLYNEQFF.

J is TRBJ1-2 and V is TRBV11-1; D unclear. Germline CDR1 SGHAT, CDR2 FQDESV (reference sequence). The V and J ends lost 5 bases and 8 bases respectively, with 18 bases between them. The CDR3 extends over 14 amino acids. CDR3 DNA sequence: TGTGCCAGCAGCCTGGCGGCCGCTCTACAAGGCTACACCTTC. It specifies CASSLAAALQGYTF.

This clone was picked up a small number of times. V and J are TRBV24-1 and TRBJ1-3; possible D gene TRBD1, 5 bases. Germline lookup yields CDR1 KGHDR and CDR2 SFDVKD. V lost 0 bases to trimming and J lost 6 bases, with 14 bases between them. The CDR3 has 16 residues. CDR3 sequence (DNA): TGTGCCACCAGTGATTTGCGATCTCTGGGGCAAAACACCATATATTTT. This encodes CATSDLRSLGQNTIYF.

V is TRBV7-9 and J is TRBJ1-2; weak D call: TRBD1 (5 bases). The ends were cut back, 3 bases at V and 8 bases at J, with 19 bases in the middle. The CDR3 has 15 residues. CDR1 is SEHNR, CDR2 FQNEAQ, per germline (reference sequence). For the CDR3, the DNA is TGTGCCAGCAGCTTGGGGCAGGGTGGGAATTTGGGCTACACCTTC. It yields the protein CASSLGQGGNLGYTF.

Regarding this clone: Additional DNA sequences in this sample encode the identical CDR3. This chain connects TRBV3-1 (or the pseudogene TRBV3-2) to TRBJ2-2; weak D call: TRBD2 (6 bases). This CDR3 comprises 15 residues. CDR1 is LGHDT, CDR2 YNNKEL, per germline (reference sequence). V shed 0 bases and J shed 4 bases, with 9 bases lying between them. For the CDR3, the DNA is TGTGCCAGCAGCCAAGACCCCGGGAGCACCGGGGAGCTGTTTTTT. It codes for CASSQDPGSTGELFF.

The chain joins TRBV5-1 to TRBJ1-6, with 8 bases identical to TRBD1. Germline V CDR1 and CDR2: SGHRS, YFSETQ. This CDR3 is 14 amino acids long. V dropped 4 bases and J dropped 7; count of bases not matched to a gene: 4. CDR3 protein: CASSPRTGNSPLHF. The CDR3 coding sequence is TGCGCCAGCAGCCCTCGGACAGGGAATTCACCCCTCCACTTT. Full variable domain (rest looked up from reference TRBV5-1 and TRBJ1-6): KAGVTQTPRYLIKTRGQQVTLSCSPISGHRSVSWYQQTPGQGLQFLFEYFSETQRNKGNFPGRFSGRQFSNSRSEMNVSTLELGDSALYLCASSPRTGNSPLHFGNGTRLTVT.

This clone was counted once. This rearrangement joins TRBV10-1 to TRBJ2-1; 12 positions match TRBD2. CDR1 and CDR2 from the germline V gene are WNHNN and SYGVQD (reference sequence). The CDR3 is made up of 15 amino acids. J was trimmed by 3 bases and V by 5 bases; bases with no gene match: 2. For the CDR3, the DNA is TGCGCCAGCAGTTTACTAGCGGGGGGCTACAATGAGCAGTTCTTC. Protein: CASSLLAGGYNEQFF.

The chain has TRBV5-1 and TRBJ1-2; the D gene is possibly TRBD1 (5 bases). Germline CDR1 and CDR2: SGHRS and YFSETQ. This CDR3 is built from 14 residues. The V and J ends lost 0 bases and 4 bases respectively, with 10 bases between them. The CDR3 DNA follows: TGCGCCAGCAGCTTGGGAAGGGGTACCTATGGCTACACCTTC. Protein sequence: CASSLGRGTYGYTF.

The genes are TRBV2 and TRBJ2-7; D is perhaps TRBD1 (6 bases). Germline-derived CDR1 and CDR2 are SNHLY and FYNNEI. The CDR3 length is 16 residues. V was trimmed by 7 bases and J by 0 bases, leaving 19 bases between them. The CDR3 sequence: CASKGMGHQSSYEQYF. In DNA, the CDR3 is TGTGCCAGCAAGGGGATGGGACACCAAAGCTCCTACGAGCAGTACTTC.

About this clone: The sample holds other DNA sequences that translate to the same CDR3. The rearrangement uses TRBV19 and TRBJ1-2; D remains ambiguous. Germline values: CDR1 LNHDA, CDR2 SQIVND (reference sequence). This CDR3 has 13 amino acids. The V end was cut by 2 bases, the J end by 2 bases, with 6 bases between. The CDR3 region is CASSIQQNYGYTF. The CDR3 DNA follows: TGTGCCAGTAGTATACAACAGAACTATGGCTACACCTTC.

This chain joins TRBV11-2 and TRBJ2-6; 7 nucleotides align to TRBD2. The J segment lost 0 bases and the V segment lost 5 bases, leaving 7 bases of the junction unmatched. Germline V CDR1 and CDR2: SGHAT, FQNNGV. This CDR3 is 17 amino acids long. The CDR3 region is CASSTTGGTSGANVLTF. The CDR3 coding sequence is TGTGCCAGCAGCACGACGGGGGGAACCTCTGGGGCCAACGTCCTGACTTTC. Based on the CDR3 plus reference TRBV11-2 and TRBJ2-6, the full variable domain is EAGVAQSPRYKIIEKRQSVAFWCNPISGHATLYWYQQILGQGPKLLIQFQNNGVVDDSQLPKDRFSAERLKGVDSTLKIQPAKLEDSAVYLCASSTTGGTSGANVLTFGAGSRLTVL.

In this sample, this clone turned up once. The chain recombines TRBV10-3 with TRBJ1-1; 9 nucleotides align to TRBD1. From germline, CDR1 is ENHRY and CDR2 SYGVKD. The CDR3 is 14 residues long. J gave up 1 base and V 5 bases, and 2 bases lay outside the gene matches. CDR3 DNA: TGTGCCATCAGTTGGGACAGGGAGAACACTGAAGCTTTCTTT. This gives the protein CAISWDRENTEAFF.

This clone was observed a single time. The gene calls are TRBV27 and TRBJ2-3, with 9 bases aligning to TRBD2. The CDR3 has 16 amino acids. Germline V gene lookup returns CDR1 MNHEY and CDR2 SMNVEV (reference sequence). V trimming: 6 bases; J trimming: 4 bases; junction bases outside the gene matches: 11. CDR3 amino acids: CASRLLAGVGPDTQYF. The CDR3, as DNA: TGTGCCAGCAGACTGTTAGCGGGGGTGGGACCAGATACGCAGTATTTT.

This chain links TRBV6-5 with TRBJ1-4; no firm D call. The CDR3 is made up of 15 amino acids. Germline values: CDR1 MNHEY, CDR2 SVGAGI. Trimming removed 0 bases from V and 7 bases from J, with 12 bases in between. CDR3 DNA: TGTGCCAGCAGTTACTCCGGCGGGGAGGGTGAAAAACTGTTTTTT. Protein: CASSYSGGEGEKLFF.

The V gene is TRBV5-1, the J gene TRBJ2-3; D is perhaps TRBD2 (6 bases). The CDR3 is 15 amino acids. Germline loops: CDR1 SGHRS, CDR2 YFSETQ. V was cut by 3 bases and J by 4 bases, with 15 bases left in between. CDR3 sequence reads: CASSYAGLQADTQYF. The CDR3 region has the DNA TGCGCCAGCAGCTACGCCGGACTACAAGCAGATACGCAGTATTTT.

The gene calls are TRBV6-5 and TRBJ2-2; 7 bases line up with TRBD1. The V gene end was trimmed by 6 bases and the J gene end by 5 bases; junction bases not matched to a gene: 0. CDR3 length: 12 amino acids. Germline CDR1 reads MNHEY; CDR2 reads SVGAGI. The CDR3 DNA reads TGTGCCAGCAGGGACAGGACCGGGGAGCTGTTTTTT. Translating gives CASRDRTGELFF.

V usage is TRBV6-5 and J usage is TRBJ1-1, with D uncertain. Between the trimmed V and J ends, which lost 5 bases and 0 bases, there was a span of 10 bases. This CDR3 is built from 14 residues. In germline, CDR1 is MNHEY, CDR2 SVGAGI. For the CDR3, the DNA is TGTGCCAGCAGTCCGGTAATTTTGAACACTGAAGCTTTCTTT. Its protein product is CASSPVILNTEAFF.

This rearrangement joins TRBV5-1 to TRBJ2-1, with 8 bases lining up with TRBD1. The CDR3 has 13 residues. Germline assignment: CDR1 SGHRS and CDR2 YFSETQ. Trimming took 2 bases from V and 6 from J; bases not matched to a gene: 1. CDR3 loop: CASSFGTGNEQFF. DNA of the CDR3: TGCGCCAGCAGCTTCGGGACAGGCAATGAGCAGTTCTTC.

The chain employs TRBV2 and TRBJ1-1; TRBD1 might be the D (6 bases). V lost 7 bases and J lost 4, with 16 bases in between. Germline V gene sequence: CDR1 SNHLY, CDR2 FYNNEI. This CDR3 has 14 amino acids. The CDR3 DNA is TGTGCCAGCACGATAGGGGGGGGGTTCACTGAAGCTTTCTTT. It yields the protein CASTIGGGFTEAFF.

The rearrangement joins TRBV2 to TRBJ2-1; 8 bases line up with TRBD2. CDR1 and CDR2 (germline): SNHLY, FYNNEI. CDR3 length equals 13 residues. V shed 8 bases, J shed 4 bases, and the junction held 4 bases outside the gene matches. The CDR3 nucleotides read TGTGCCAGCCACCGGGGGGGATACAATGAGCAGTTCTTC. It yields the protein CASHRGGYNEQFF.

The chain has TRBV3-1 (or the pseudogene TRBV3-2) and TRBJ1-1; D remains ambiguous. The CDR3 consists of 14 residues. The V end lost 1 base, the J end lost 6 bases, and 12 bases lay between the germline ends. In germline, CDR1 is LGHDT, CDR2 YNNKEL (reference sequence). This chain's CDR3 is CASSQAGGRPEAFF. CDR3 bases: TGTGCCAGCAGCCAAGCGGGCGGGAGGCCTGAAGCTTTCTTT.